These 10 T cell receptor beta chains were sequenced from one sample in a study of OX40 agonist ivuxolimab in advanced cancers. Method: immunoSEQ multiplex PCR; TCRdb's copy keeps in-frame clones and lacks some. The sample includes some 70,000 clones, approximately 80% of them seen just once. The input for sequencing was CD4+ or CD8+ T cells sorted from blood, taken in a trial of the OX40 agonist ivuxolimab. These receptors were collected from an adult with an advanced solid tumor such as melanoma, head and neck, liver or kidney cancer.

The chain recombines TRBV19 with TRBJ1-5; 9 nucleotides match TRBD1. CDR3 length: 15 residues. CDR1 and CDR2 from the germline V gene are LNHDA and SQIVND (reference sequence). V shed 6 bases, J shed 8 bases, and the junction held 11 bases outside the gene matches. DNA for the CDR3: TGTGCCAGTAGAACCGGACAGGGGATAGTAAAGCCCCAGCATTTT. Translated, it gives CASRTGQGIVKPQHF. Variable domain in full (rest from reference TRBV19 and TRBJ1-5): DGGITQSPKYLFRKEGQNVTLSCEQNLNHDAMYWYRQDPGQGLRLIYYSQIVNDFQKGDIAEGYSVSREKKESFPLTVTSAQKNPTAFYLCASRTGQGIVKPQHFGDGTRLSIL.

The chain carries TRBV6-6 and TRBJ1-2, with D tentatively TRBD1 (6 bases). The CDR3 consists of 13 residues. V was pared by 7 bases and J by 8 bases, with 17 bases between. Germline-derived CDR1 and CDR2 are MNHNY and SVGAGI (reference sequence). CDR3 DNA sequence: TGTGCCAGCATCCAGGAGGGGGATCGCGGCTACACCTTC. Translation gives CASIQEGDRGYTF.

This clone was detected once. The rearrangement links TRBV19 to TRBJ2-2; D not resolved. V was trimmed by 3 bases and J by 1 base, leaving 6 bases between them. This CDR3 region has 14 residues. Germline loops: CDR1 LNHDA, CDR2 SQIVND (reference sequence). CDR3 residues: CASSMSRNTGELFF. CDR3 bases: TGTGCCAGTAGTATGTCGAGGAACACCGGGGAGCTGTTTTTT.

The J gene is TRBJ1-4, the V gene TRBV5-1; D perhaps matches TRBD1 (6 bases). CDR1 is SGHRS, CDR2 YFSETQ, per germline. V shed 6 bases and J shed 4 bases, with 16 bases lying between them. CDR3 size: 15 residues. The DNA of the CDR3 is TGCGCCAGCACCCAAACCGACAGGCGTAATGAAAAACTGTTTTTT. It is translated as CASTQTDRRNEKLFF.

CDR3 nucleotide sequence: TGTGCCAGCAGCGTAGCCCAGGTTTCCAACACTGAAGCTTTCTTT. Amino acid sequence: CASSVAQVSNTEAFF. V gene TRBV9 combines with J gene TRBJ1-1; D is unclear. The CDR3 contains 15 residues. V was shortened by 0 bases and J by 2 bases, with 11 bases between the two germline ends. Per germline, CDR1 SGDLS and CDR2 YYNGEE.

This clone was counted a few times. The chain combines TRBV10-3 with TRBJ1-5, with 8 bases matching TRBD1. The CDR3 is made up of 14 amino acids. V shed 6 bases and J 3 bases; nucleotides not matched to a gene: 4. The germline V gene has CDR1 ENHRY and CDR2 SYGVKD. The CDR3 DNA is TGTGCCATCAGAGCGGACAGGGACAATCAGCCCCAGCATTTT. Amino acid sequence: CAIRADRDNQPQHF.

This clone was detected only a few times. The chain recombines TRBV7-6 with TRBJ2-5; D is unclear. Per the germline V gene, CDR1 is SGHVS and CDR2 is FNYEAQ. The CDR3 contains 13 residues. Trimming removed 4 bases from V and 5 bases from J, with 11 bases in between. CDR3 nucleotides: TGTGCCAGCAGCTCCTTAGTTTCGGAGACCCAGTACTTC. Translation gives CASSSLVSETQYF.

The chain's CDR3 is CASSATGRGTDTQYF. The CDR3 DNA sequence: TGTGCCAGCAGTGCGACAGGTCGAGGCACAGATACGCAGTATTTT. The chain is built from TRBV27 and TRBJ2-3; D possibly corresponds to TRBD1 (6 bases). The CDR3 spans 15 residues. The germline CDR1 and CDR2 sequences are MNHEY and SMNVEV (reference sequence). The germline V and J ends were trimmed by 5 bases and 1 base, with 13 bases remaining between them.

This clone showed up just once. The chain recombines TRBV6-6 with TRBJ2-1; TRBD1 is a possible D gene (6 bases). Between the trimmed V and J ends, which lost 5 bases and 16 bases, there was a span of 12 bases. The CDR3 runs 10 residues. Germline-derived CDR1 and CDR2 are MNHNY and SVGAGI (reference sequence). The CDR3, as DNA: TGTGCCAGCAGTACCACAGGGTATTTCTTC. This translates into CASSTTGYFF.

The chain employs TRBV19 and TRBJ2-5; D unclear. In germline, CDR1 is LNHDA, CDR2 SQIVND (reference sequence). There are 13 residues in the CDR3. Between the trimmed V and J ends, which lost 5 bases and 4 bases, there was a span of 11 bases. Here the CDR3 DNA reads TGTGCCAGTAGTGAGGTCCGCGGAGAGACCCAGTACTTC. Translation: CASSEVRGETQYF.